The present entry profiles one T cell receptor (beta chain) with its context. Its cognate antigen has yet to be identified. Base qualities are missing; no much larger clone stands one base away. The CDR3 sequence holds 15 residues, the cysteine and phenylalanine included. The retained sequence is limited to the CDR3, 45 bases, with the frame set at the first base. The germline V and J ends show losses of 3 bases and 2 bases respectively, and no gene match explains 2 bases of the junction. As encoded in the germline V gene, CDR1 is MGHRA while CDR2 is YSYEKL. For the CD8 naive samples, CD45RO-negative cells were positively selected for CCR7, yielding a CD45RA+CCR7+ population from which TemRA cells were excluded. The donors were healthy, HIV-negative adults who had no recently reported acute infections or vaccinations. All donors were Caucasian adults living in Nashville, Tennessee, USA. Blood was collected by leukapheresis, and PBMCs were isolated by Ficoll-Histopaque density gradient centrifugation and then cryopreserved in liquid nitrogen vapor phase. Analytical flow cytometry was used to check the purity and quantity of every magnetically sorted T cell population. Genomic DNA was isolated from every sorted fraction and measured by UV absorbance on a Nanodrop 2000c.

These data are taken from a study of shared clonotypes between healthy human individuals (TCRdb year 2020). Background on the whole study: The cohort comprised two women and a few men aged 18 to 49 years. To increase sequencing depth and limit assay-specific biases, different laboratories used diverse techniques to prepare libraries and sequence TCR repertoires. Per donor, leukapheresis produced somewhere between about 0.94 and 9 billion PBMCs. For each donor, three plates each were used for CD4 naive and CD4 memory, two plates were used for CD8 naive, and one plate was used for CD8 memory. To estimate repertoire size and how much clonotypes are shared between individuals, the study performed deep sequencing of blood TCR repertoires from about 5 healthy adults. Study-level results and caveats: Across a few donors, 5% to 6% of naive CD4, around 3.3% of naive CD8, under 2.5% of memory CD4, and around 0.4% of memory CD8 clonotypes were shared. Sampling was restricted to blood, and TCR repertoires in tissue are likely to differ from TCR repertoires in blood. Pairwise subsampling led to the expectation that sequencing depth would affect the degree of clonotype sharing among donors. Rarefaction of sorted-subset datasets indicated incomplete sequencing despite the large sequencing depth. Estimated clonotype richness was generally larger for naive than for memory subsets. Because the study included only a small number of donors, the genetic and exposure-history diversity represented was limited. Compared with non-shared clonotypes, the clonotypes found in all four sorted-subset donors had higher generation probabilities.

Using the deep immunoSEQ assay, TCR CDR3 regions were amplified from genomic DNA by multiplex PCR. Extracted genomic DNA from each cell subset was distributed evenly across all wells of several immunoSEQ 96-well plates, and each plate was treated as a replicate. For sorted subsets, each replicate PCR was loaded with roughly 190 ng genomic DNA, equivalent to 30,000 or so T cell genomes. Purified libraries were quantified with a Qubit 3.0 fluorometer, sized on a Bioanalyzer 2100, and re-quantified with the KAPA Library Quantification kit. Every immunoSEQ 96-well plate was sequenced on a dedicated single-read 150-cycle Illumina NextSeq 550 flow cell. As for the authors' bioinformatics: Because the immunoSEQ output held only junctional sequences and lacked quality scores, the filtering could not match the filtering applied to full-length reads. Sequences were annotated with PyIR, a Python wrapper for IgBLAST v1.9, and V/J genes and CDR3 were assigned using IMGT germline references. Reads were removed for weak V/J assignments (E-value above 1e-6), missing CDR3, stop codons, out-of-frame junctions, or ambiguous translated residues. A V3J clonotype was defined by an identical inferred V gene, J gene, and CDR3 amino acid sequence. Percentage overlap between repertoires was computed as shared unique clonotypes divided by the size of the smaller repertoire. Repertoire richness was assessed with RTK rarefaction, the Chao1 estimator, and Recon v2.1 estimates of unobserved clonotypes. Generation probabilities were computed with OLGA for all TCRbeta clonotypes obtained by the gDNA method from several donors. The table comes from immuneACCESS by way of TCRdb, which keeps in-frame sequences with V and J called. Part of the clones is missing from these tables; in studies checked, under half for an unresolved V gene and the rest for unknown reasons. V and J calls plus clone size are reproduced from that table; the DNA served to infer D and trimming. For this sample there are 660,000 or so clones; about 96% appear just once. Clones ranked in the top ten supply 0.11% of the sample.

Sequenced: naive CD8+ T cells sorted from blood. Read against the paper, the sample's cell subset or site label means: CD45RA+CCR7+. The origin of this receptor is a woman in her 30s in good health. The chain was built from TRBV4-1 and TRBJ2-7, with TRBD2 identical over 12 junction bases. The CDR3 here reads CASSQTSGRAYEQYF. The DNA is as follows: TGCGCCAGCAGCCAGACTAGCGGGAGAGCCTACGAGCAGTACTTC.